The clone carrying this T cell receptor beta chain was seen many times. The CDR3 length is 12 residues. Trimming took 4 bases from V and 6 from J, leaving 10 bases between them. CDR1 and CDR2 from the germline V gene are SGHRS and YFSETQ. Unique molecular identifiers were built into the TCRbeta library. TCRdb called the PCR reads again in MiXCR, with one record for every CDR3 protein. Of approximately 170,000 distinct CDR3 sequences detected, around 10% appear once; the ten largest clones hold around 13%. This entry comes from a study of T-cell reconstitution after alpha-beta-depleted transplantation in children.

Sequenced here: PBMCs, sampled before TCRalphabeta/CD19-depleted stem cell transplant. This TCR came from a boy under 10 years old with acute myeloid leukemia, due to receive a stem cell transplant. The V and J genes are TRBV5-1 and TRBJ1-2; D might be TRBD1 (6 bases). In DNA form, the CDR3 reads TGCGCCAGCAGCACGTACAGGGATGGCTACACCTTC. This encodes CASSTYRDGYTF.